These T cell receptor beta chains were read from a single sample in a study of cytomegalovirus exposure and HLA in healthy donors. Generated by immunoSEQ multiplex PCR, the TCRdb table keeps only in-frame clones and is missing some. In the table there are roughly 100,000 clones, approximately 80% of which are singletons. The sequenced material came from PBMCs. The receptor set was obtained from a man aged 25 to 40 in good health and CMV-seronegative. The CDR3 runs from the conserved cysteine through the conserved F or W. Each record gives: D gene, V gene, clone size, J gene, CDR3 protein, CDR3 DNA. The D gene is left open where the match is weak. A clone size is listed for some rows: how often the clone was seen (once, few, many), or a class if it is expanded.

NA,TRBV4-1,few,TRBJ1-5,CASSQFRGSNQPQHF,TGCGCCAGCAGCCAGTTCAGGGGCAGCAATCAGCCCCAGCATTTT
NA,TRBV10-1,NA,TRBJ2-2,CASSESIGASGELFF,TGCGCCAGCAGTGAGTCTATTGGGGCATCGGGGGAGCTGTTTTTT
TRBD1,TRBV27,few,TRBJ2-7,CASTSTGTGDTYEQYF,TGTGCCAGCACCTCCACCGGGACAGGGGACACCTACGAGCAGTACTTC
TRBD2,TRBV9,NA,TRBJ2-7,CASSAPSGRVDEQYF,TGTGCCAGCAGCGCACCAAGCGGGAGAGTCGACGAGCAGTACTTC
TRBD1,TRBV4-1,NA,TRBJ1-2,CASSPWGTGVTYGYTF,TGCGCCAGCAGCCCGTGGGGGACAGGGGTTACCTATGGCTACACCTTC
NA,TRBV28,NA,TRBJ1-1,CATRKGRATEAFF,TGTGCCACCAGAAAAGGGCGGGCGACTGAAGCTTTCTTT
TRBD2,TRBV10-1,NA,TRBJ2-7,CASSGPGLPLGFYEQYF,TGCGCCAGCAGTGGGCCGGGACTACCCTTAGGTTTCTACGAGCAGTACTTC
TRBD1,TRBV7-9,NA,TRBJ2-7,CASSLQGQNYEQYF,TGTGCCAGCAGCCTGCAGGGACAGAACTACGAGCAGTACTTC
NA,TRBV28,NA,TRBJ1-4,CASSSRQATNEKLFF,TGTGCCAGCAGCTCTCGACAGGCAACTAATGAAAAACTGTTTTTT
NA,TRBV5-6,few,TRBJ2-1,CASTESSYNEQFF,TGTGCCAGTACAGAGAGCTCCTACAATGAGCAGTTCTTC
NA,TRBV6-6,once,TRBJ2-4,CASSTGNEAKNIQYF,TGTGCCAGCAGTACAGGGAATGAGGCCAAAAACATTCAGTACTTC
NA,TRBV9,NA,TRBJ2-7,CASSVGQTSSYEQYF,TGTGCCAGCAGCGTAGGGCAGACATCGTCGTACGAGCAGTACTTC
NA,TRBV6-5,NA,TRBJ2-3,CASSYSAVTDTQYF,TGTGCCAGCAGTTACTCGGCGGTCACAGATACGCAGTATTTT
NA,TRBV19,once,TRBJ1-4,CASSTSGVREKLFF,TGTGCCAGTAGTACCTCAGGGGTTCGAGAAAAACTGTTTTTT
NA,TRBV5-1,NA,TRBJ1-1,CASSLVGGNTEAFF,TGCGCCAGCAGCTTGGTCGGCGGTAACACTGAAGCTTTCTTT
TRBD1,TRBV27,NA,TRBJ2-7,CASSLRTGGLYEQYF,TGTGCCAGCAGTTTACGGACAGGGGGCTTGTACGAGCAGTACTTC
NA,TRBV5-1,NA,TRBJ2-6,CASGGKFEANVLTF,TGCGCCAGCGGAGGGAAATTCGAGGCCAACGTCCTGACTTTC
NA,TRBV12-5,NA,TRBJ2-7,CASGNGDGGPFTGSEQYF,TGTGCTAGTGGCAACGGGGATGGAGGGCCCTTCACGGGTTCCGAGCAGTACTTC
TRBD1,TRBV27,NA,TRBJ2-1,CASRPRQGRNEQFF,TGTGCCAGCAGACCAAGACAGGGTCGCAATGAGCAGTTCTTC
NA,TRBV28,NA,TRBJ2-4,CASSLEDTLAKNIQYF,TGTGCCAGCAGTTTAGAGGACACACTAGCCAAAAACATTCAGTACTTC
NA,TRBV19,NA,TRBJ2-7,CASSDNRVSYEQYF,TGTGCCAGTAGTGACAACAGGGTCTCCTACGAGCAGTACTTC
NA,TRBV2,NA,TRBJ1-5,CASSEETLGPQHF,TGTGCCAGCAGTGAGGAGACCCTTGGGCCCCAGCATTTT
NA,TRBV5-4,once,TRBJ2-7,CASSLDSYYEQYF,TGTGCCAGCAGCTTAGACAGTTACTACGAGCAGTACTTC
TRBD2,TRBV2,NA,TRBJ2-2,CASRFLAGGHGGELFF,TGTGCCAGCAGGTTTCTAGCGGGGGGGCATGGCGGGGAGCTGTTTTTT
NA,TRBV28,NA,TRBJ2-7,CASSQGFNEQYF,TGTGCCAGCAGTCAGGGCTTCAACGAGCAGTACTTC
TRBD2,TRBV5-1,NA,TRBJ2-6,CASSTRRGGRAFGANVLTF,TGCGCCAGCAGCACCCGAAGGGGCGGGAGGGCCTTTGGGGCCAACGTCCTGACTTTC
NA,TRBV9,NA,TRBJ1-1,CASSVDPGGSAEAFF,TGTGCCAGCAGCGTAGATCCGGGGGGGAGTGCTGAAGCTTTCTTT
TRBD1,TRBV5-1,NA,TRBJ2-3,CASSLNGQGSDTQYF,TGCGCCAGCAGCTTAAATGGACAGGGGTCAGATACGCAGTATTTT
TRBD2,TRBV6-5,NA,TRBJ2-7,CASSYSGTSAYEQYF,TGTGCCAGCAGTTACTCCGGGACTAGCGCCTACGAGCAGTACTTC
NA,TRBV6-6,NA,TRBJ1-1,CASSFDRISEAFF,TGTGCCAGCAGCTTTGACAGGATCTCTGAAGCTTTCTTT
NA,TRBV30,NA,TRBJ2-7,CAWSLSYEQYF,TGTGCCTGGTCCCTTTCCTACGAGCAGTACTTC